This entry features one T cell receptor (beta chain) sequence. Produced via immunoSEQ multiplex PCR; TCRdb's table is partial and in-frame only. Among about 67,000 clones listed, around 86% were seen once. The data stem from a study of glioma-infiltrating T cells after dendritic cell vaccination. The trim removed 0 bases at V and 1 base at J, leaving 2 bases unmatched. CDR1 and CDR2 (germline): KGHSH, LQKENI. The CDR3 is 17 amino acids. This specimen consisted of blood, obtained before dendritic cell vaccination. The chain carries TRBV18 and TRBJ1-5, with 11 bases that match TRBD1. This receptor was obtained from a human donor with glioblastoma. The CDR3 spells CASSPPGTGGSNQPQHF. CDR3 DNA: TGTGCCAGCTCACCACCGGGGACAGGGGGAAGCAATCAGCCCCAGCATTTT.